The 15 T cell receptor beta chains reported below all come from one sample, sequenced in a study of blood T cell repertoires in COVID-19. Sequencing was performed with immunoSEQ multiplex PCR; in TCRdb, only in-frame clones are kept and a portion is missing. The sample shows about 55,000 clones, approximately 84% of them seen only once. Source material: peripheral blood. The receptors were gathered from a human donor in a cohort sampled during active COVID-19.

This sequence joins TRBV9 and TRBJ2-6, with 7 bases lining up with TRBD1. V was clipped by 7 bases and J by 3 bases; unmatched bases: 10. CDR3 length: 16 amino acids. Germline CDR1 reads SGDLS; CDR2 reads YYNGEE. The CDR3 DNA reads TGTGCCAGCTCCGAGAGGGGGCAGGGTGGGGCCAACGTCCTGACTTTC. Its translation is CASSERGQGGANVLTF.

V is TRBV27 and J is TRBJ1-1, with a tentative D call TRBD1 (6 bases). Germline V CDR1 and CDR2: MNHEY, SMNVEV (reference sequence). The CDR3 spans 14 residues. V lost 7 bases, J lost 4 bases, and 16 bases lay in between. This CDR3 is CASIRPGAVTEAFF. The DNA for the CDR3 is TGTGCCAGCATCCGCCCAGGGGCGGTCACTGAAGCTTTCTTT.

The CDR3 nucleotides are TGTGCCAGTAGCCCTTTGGGAGGACCTGGAAACACCATATATTTT. This translates into CASSPLGGPGNTIYF. The genes are TRBV19 and TRBJ1-3; D is unclear. V lost 6 bases, J lost 2 bases, and 14 bases lay in between. The CDR3 spans 15 residues. Germline CDR1 reads LNHDA; CDR2 reads SQIVND (reference sequence). Full variable domain (remainder filled in from reference TRBV19 and TRBJ1-3): DGGITQSPKYLFRKEGQNVTLSCEQNLNHDAMYWYRQDPGQGLRLIYYSQIVNDFQKGDIAEGYSVSREKKESFPLTVTSAQKNPTAFYLCASSPLGGPGNTIYFGEGSWLTVV.

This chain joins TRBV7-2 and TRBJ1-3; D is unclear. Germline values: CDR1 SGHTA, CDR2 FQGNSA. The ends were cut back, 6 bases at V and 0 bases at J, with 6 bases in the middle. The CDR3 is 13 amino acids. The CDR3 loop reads CASRASSGNTIYF. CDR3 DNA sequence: TGTGCCAGCAGGGCAAGCTCTGGAAACACCATATATTTT.

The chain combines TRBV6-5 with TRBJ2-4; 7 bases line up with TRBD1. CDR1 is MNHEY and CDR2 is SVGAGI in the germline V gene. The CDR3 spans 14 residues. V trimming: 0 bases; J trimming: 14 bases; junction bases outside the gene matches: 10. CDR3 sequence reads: CASSYSQQTGREYF. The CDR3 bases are TGTGCCAGCAGTTACTCCCAACAGACAGGGAGAGAGTACTTC.

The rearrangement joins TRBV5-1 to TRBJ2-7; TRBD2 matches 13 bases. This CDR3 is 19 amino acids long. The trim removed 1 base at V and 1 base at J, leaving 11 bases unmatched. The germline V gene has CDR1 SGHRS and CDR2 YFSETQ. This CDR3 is CASSLRPPLAGGRSYEQYF. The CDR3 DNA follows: TGCGCCAGCAGCTTGAGACCACCACTAGCGGGAGGGAGGTCCTACGAGCAGTACTTC.

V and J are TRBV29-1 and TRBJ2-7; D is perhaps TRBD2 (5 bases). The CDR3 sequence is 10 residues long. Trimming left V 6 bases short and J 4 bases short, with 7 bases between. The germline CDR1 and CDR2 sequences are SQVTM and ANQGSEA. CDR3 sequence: CSVGSYEQYF. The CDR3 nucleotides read TGCAGCGTGGGGAGTTACGAGCAGTACTTC.

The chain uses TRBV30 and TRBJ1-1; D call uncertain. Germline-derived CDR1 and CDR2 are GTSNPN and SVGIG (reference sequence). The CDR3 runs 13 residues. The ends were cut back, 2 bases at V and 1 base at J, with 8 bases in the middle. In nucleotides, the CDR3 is TGTGCCTGGAGTCCCCACAAGAACACTGAAGCTTTCTTT. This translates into CAWSPHKNTEAFF.

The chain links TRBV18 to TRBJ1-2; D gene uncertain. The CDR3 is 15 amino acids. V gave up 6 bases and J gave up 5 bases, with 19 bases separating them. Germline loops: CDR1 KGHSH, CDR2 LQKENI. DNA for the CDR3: TGTGCCAGCTCTCCCGAGGCGGAGGGTCTTTATGGCTACACCTTC. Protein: CASSPEAEGLYGYTF.

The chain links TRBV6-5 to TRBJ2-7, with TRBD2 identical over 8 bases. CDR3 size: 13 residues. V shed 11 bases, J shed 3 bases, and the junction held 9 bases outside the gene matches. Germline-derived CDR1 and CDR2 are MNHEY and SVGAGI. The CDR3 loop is CASKDGGGYEQYF. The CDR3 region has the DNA TGTGCCTCCAAGGACGGGGGGGGCTACGAGCAGTACTTC.

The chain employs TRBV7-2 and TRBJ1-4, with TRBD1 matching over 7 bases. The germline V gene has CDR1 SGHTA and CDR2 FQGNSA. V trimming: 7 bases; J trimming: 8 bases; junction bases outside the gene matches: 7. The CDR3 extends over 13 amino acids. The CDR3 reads CASTRGLGEKLFF. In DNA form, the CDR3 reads TGTGCCAGCACTAGGGGGCTCGGCGAAAAACTGTTTTTT.

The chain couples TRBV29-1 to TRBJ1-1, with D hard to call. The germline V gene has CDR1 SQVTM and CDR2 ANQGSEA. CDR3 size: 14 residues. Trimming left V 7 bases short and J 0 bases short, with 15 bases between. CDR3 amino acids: CSARRGLVNTEAFF. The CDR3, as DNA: TGCAGCGCCAGACGCGGGCTCGTGAACACTGAAGCTTTCTTT.

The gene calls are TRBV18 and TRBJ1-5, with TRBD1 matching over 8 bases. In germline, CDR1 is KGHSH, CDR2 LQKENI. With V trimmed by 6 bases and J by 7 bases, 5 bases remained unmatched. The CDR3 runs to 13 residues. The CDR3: CASSGTGTQPQHF. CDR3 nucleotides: TGTGCCAGCTCCGGGACAGGAACCCAGCCCCAGCATTTT.

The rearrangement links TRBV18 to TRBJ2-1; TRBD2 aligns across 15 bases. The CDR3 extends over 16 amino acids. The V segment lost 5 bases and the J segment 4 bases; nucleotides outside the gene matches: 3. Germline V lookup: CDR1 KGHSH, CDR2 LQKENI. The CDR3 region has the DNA TGTGCCAGCTCAACCGGGACTAGCGGGGGGTACAATGAGCAGTTCTTC. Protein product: CASSTGTSGGYNEQFF.

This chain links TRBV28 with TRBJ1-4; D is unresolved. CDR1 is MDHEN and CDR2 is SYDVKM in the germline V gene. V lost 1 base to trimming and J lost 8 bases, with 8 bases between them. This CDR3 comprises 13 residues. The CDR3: CASSLLGLEKLFF. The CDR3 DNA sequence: TGTGCCAGCAGTTTATTAGGACTCGAAAAACTGTTTTTT.